The 14 T cell receptor beta chains given below trace back to one sample, sequenced in a study of radiotherapy plus CTLA-4 blockade in lung cancer. The protocol was immunoSEQ multiplex PCR, while the TCRdb copy is restricted to in-frame clones and leaves out a portion. The table shows roughly 90,000 clones, with about 78% occurring only once. The sample here was peripheral blood, taken from a patient treated with radiotherapy plus ipilimumab. The receptors were sampled from a human donor with non-small cell lung cancer who had a partial response to radiotherapy plus ipilimumab. Some clones in this sample may be carry-over from other donors' samples.

V gene TRBV30 combines with J gene TRBJ1-6, with 7 bases that match TRBD1. The CDR3 is made up of 13 amino acids. The ends lost 3 bases at V and 9 bases at J; junction bases unmatched: 5. The germline V gene encodes CDR1 GTSNPN and CDR2 SVGIG (reference sequence). CDR3 in DNA: TGTGCCTGGAGCCTGACAGGGAGTTCACCCCTCCACTTT. Encoded protein: CAWSLTGSSPLHF.

This chain joins TRBV2 and TRBJ2-1; D is ambiguous. V was shortened by 6 bases and J by 8 bases, with 17 bases between the two germline ends. Germline lookup yields CDR1 SNHLY and CDR2 FYNNEI. The CDR3 loop spans 14 amino acids. CDR3 nucleotide sequence: TGTGCCAGCAGGGTAACGAGATCGGGTCATGAGCAGTTCTTC. It encodes CASRVTRSGHEQFF.

This clone was counted once. J is TRBJ2-5 and V is TRBV7-8, with 12 positions matching TRBD2. Germline lookup yields CDR1 SGHVS and CDR2 FQNEAQ. This CDR3 contains 18 residues. Trimming removed 5 bases from V and 5 bases from J; junction bases left unmatched: 15. For the CDR3, the DNA is TGTGCCAGCAGCCGACCGAAAGCCGGACTAGCGGGGAGGGAGACCCAGTACTTC. Protein: CASSRPKAGLAGRETQYF.

In this sample, this clone turned up a few times. The chain joins TRBV5-1 to TRBJ2-2, with 7 nucleotides matching TRBD2. The germline CDR1 and CDR2 sequences are SGHRS and YFSETQ. The ends lost 3 bases at V and 5 bases at J; junction bases unmatched: 4. The CDR3 runs to 14 residues. The DNA of the CDR3 is TGCGCCAGCAGCTCGAGCGGGGCTACCGGGGAGCTGTTTTTT. Protein sequence: CASSSSGATGELFF. The whole variable domain, filled in from reference TRBV5-1 and TRBJ2-2, reads KAGVTQTPRYLIKTRGQQVTLSCSPISGHRSVSWYQQTPGQGLQFLFEYFSETQRNKGNFPGRFSGRQFSNSRSEMNVSTLELGDSALYLCASSSSGATGELFFGEGSRLTVL.

The rearrangement joins TRBV5-1 to TRBJ2-3, with D perhaps TRBD1 (6 bases). The CDR3 consists of 15 residues. The V end lost 4 bases, the J end lost 6 bases, and 18 bases lay between the germline ends. Looked up from germline, CDR1 is SGHRS and CDR2 is YFSETQ. For the CDR3, the DNA is TGCGCCAGCAGCAGAAATCCAGGGGTGGTGGATACGCAGTATTTT. Translated, it gives CASSRNPGVVDTQYF.

On this clone: Other nucleotide sequences from this sample produce the same CDR3. The rearrangement joins TRBV2 to TRBJ2-1; 8 nucleotides agree with TRBD1. The V and J ends lost 4 bases and 8 bases, in that order; junction bases with no gene match: 1. There are 12 residues in the CDR3. The germline CDR1 and CDR2 sequences are SNHLY and FYNNEI. Written as DNA, the CDR3 is TGTGCCAGCAGTGGACAGGGGTATGAGCAGTTCTTC. It encodes CASSGQGYEQFF.

This chain connects TRBV11-3 to TRBJ2-7; D gene unclear. Trimming shortened V by 2 bases and J by 0 bases, and 5 bases separated the two germline ends. Germline V gene data show CDR1 as SGHNT and CDR2 as YENEEA. The CDR3 has 13 residues. The CDR3 DNA follows: TGTGCCAGCAGCTTATATAGCTCCTACGAGCAGTACTTC. Protein: CASSLYSSYEQYF.

This chain links TRBV7-2 with TRBJ1-2; D is possibly TRBD1 (5 bases). V was pared by 9 bases and J by 2 bases, with 19 bases between. There are 15 residues in the CDR3. The V gene's germline CDR1 is SGHTA and CDR2 FQGNSA. Here the CDR3 DNA reads TGTGCCAGTGGGGCAGAGAGCTATACGAACTATGGCTACACCTTC. It translates to CASGAESYTNYGYTF. Complete variable domain (other parts from reference TRBV7-2 and TRBJ1-2): GAGVSQSPSNKVTEKGKDVELRCDPISGHTALYWYRQSLGQGLEFLIYFQGNSAPDKSGLPSDRFSAERTGGSVSTLTIQRTQQEDSAVYLCASGAESYTNYGYTFGSGTRLTVV.

This clone was seen a handful of times. The chain uses TRBV12-5 and TRBJ1-4; 7 bases map to TRBD1. Germline V gene lookup returns CDR1 LGHNT and CDR2 FRNRAP. CDR3 size: 17 residues. The junction had 13 bases not matched to a gene; V was cut back by 3 bases and J by 6 bases. CDR3 coding DNA: TGTGCTAGTGGTTTTCGGGACAGTGAGGGCAATGATGAAAAACTGTTTTTT. It specifies CASGFRDSEGNDEKLFF.

This rearrangement joins TRBV18 to TRBJ2-7; D might be TRBD1 (5 bases). Trimming took off 1 base at V and 4 bases at J, with 8 bases between the two ends. CDR1 is KGHSH, CDR2 LQKENI, per germline. The CDR3 is 13 amino acids. The CDR3 loop is CASSPQGHYEQYF. The CDR3 DNA reads as TGTGCCAGCTCACCACAGGGGCATTACGAGCAGTACTTC. The variable domain in full, with the rest retrieved from reference TRBV18 and TRBJ2-7, is NAGVMQNPRHLVRRRGQEARLRCSPMKGHSHVYWYRQLPEEGLKFMVYLQKENIIDESGMPKERFSAEFPKEGPSILRIQQVVRGDSAAYFCASSPQGHYEQYFGPGTRLTVT.

The J gene is TRBJ2-3, the V gene TRBV7-2; D unresolved. CDR3 length equals 15 residues. The V end was cut by 1 base, the J end by 1 base, with 9 bases between. The germline V gene has CDR1 SGHTA and CDR2 FQGNSA. The CDR3 DNA reads as TGTGCCAGCAGCTTAGACCTGGCTGGCACAGATACGCAGTATTTT. This sequence encodes CASSLDLAGTDTQYF.

The chain carries TRBV5-1 and TRBJ2-3; 10 positions match TRBD2. Germline V gene data show CDR1 as SGHRS and CDR2 as YFSETQ. V lost 0 bases and J lost 5; bases outside the gene matches: 3. The CDR3 is 15 residues long. The CDR3 region is CASSLEASGRDTQYF. The CDR3 nucleotides are TGCGCCAGCAGCTTGGAAGCTAGCGGGAGAGATACGCAGTATTTT.

This clone was seen a few times. The junction differs from germline at one of its ends, possibly a read error. The CDR3 here is CASSQDPYSGGAYNGQFF. CDR3 sequence (DNA): TGCGCCAGCAGCCAAGACCCGTATAGCGGGGGGGCCTACAATGGGCAGTTCTTC. The chain carries TRBV4-1 and TRBJ2-1; 11 nucleotides agree with TRBD2. The CDR3 spans 18 residues. CDR1 MGHRA and CDR2 YSYEKL come from the germline V gene.

The genes are TRBV21-1 and TRBJ2-2; the tabulated D call, TRBD1, remains unverified against the DNA. TRBV21-1 is reported as a pseudogene. The CDR3 contains 16 residues. The CDR3 protein is CASSLGAGWETGELFF. CDR3 bases: TGTGCCAGCAGCCTAGGGGCAGGGTGGGAAACCGGGGAGCTGTTTTTT.